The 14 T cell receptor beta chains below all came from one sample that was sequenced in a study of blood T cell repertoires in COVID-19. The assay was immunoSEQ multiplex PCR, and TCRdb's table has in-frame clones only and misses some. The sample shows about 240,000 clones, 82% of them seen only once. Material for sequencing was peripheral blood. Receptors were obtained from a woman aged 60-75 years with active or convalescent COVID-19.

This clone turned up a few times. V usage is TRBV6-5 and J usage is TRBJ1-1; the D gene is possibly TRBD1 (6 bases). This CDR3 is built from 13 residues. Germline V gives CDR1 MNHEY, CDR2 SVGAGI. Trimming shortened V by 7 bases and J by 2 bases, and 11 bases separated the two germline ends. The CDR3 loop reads CASKQGPNTEAFF. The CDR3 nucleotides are TGTGCCAGCAAACAGGGACCTAACACTGAAGCTTTCTTT.

The chain's CDR3 is CASGLGQTQAFF. The CDR3, as DNA: TGTGCTAGTGGCCTGGGACAGACACAAGCTTTCTTT. This chain joins TRBV12-5 and TRBJ1-1; 7 bases align to TRBD1. Germline V gene sequence: CDR1 LGHNT, CDR2 FRNRAP. This CDR3 spans 12 amino acids. V trimming: 6 bases; J trimming: 9 bases; junction bases outside the gene matches: 7.

The CDR3 region has the DNA TGTGCCAGCACCCTCACCGGGGGAACCGGGGAGCTGTTTTTT. Translation: CASTLTGGTGELFF. This chain uses TRBV9 with TRBJ2-2; a weak D match, TRBD2 (6 bases). Trimming pared 6 bases from V and 5 bases from J, leaving 14 bases between. The CDR3 is made up of 14 amino acids. From germline, CDR1 is SGDLS and CDR2 YYNGEE. Filled out from reference TRBV9 and TRBJ2-2, the complete variable domain reads DSGVTQTPKHLITATGQRVTLRCSPRSGDLSVYWYQQSLDQGLQFLIQYYNGEERAKGNILERFSAQQFPDLHSELNLSSLELGDSALYFCASTLTGGTGELFFGEGSRLTVL.

Written as DNA, the CDR3 is TGTGCCAGCAGCTTAGTTTCAAACACTGAAGCTTTCTTT. Protein sequence: CASSLVSNTEAFF. The V call is TRBV11-2, the J call TRBJ1-1; no clear D. The CDR3 length is 13 residues. CDR1 and CDR2 from the germline V gene are SGHAT and FQNNGV. V shed 1 base and J shed 2 bases, with 5 bases lying between them.

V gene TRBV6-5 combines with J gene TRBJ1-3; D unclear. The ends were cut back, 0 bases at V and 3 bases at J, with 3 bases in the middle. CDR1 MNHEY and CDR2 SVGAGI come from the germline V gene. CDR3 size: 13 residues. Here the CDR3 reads CASSYSYGNTIYF. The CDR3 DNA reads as TGTGCCAGCAGTTACTCATATGGAAACACCATATATTTT.

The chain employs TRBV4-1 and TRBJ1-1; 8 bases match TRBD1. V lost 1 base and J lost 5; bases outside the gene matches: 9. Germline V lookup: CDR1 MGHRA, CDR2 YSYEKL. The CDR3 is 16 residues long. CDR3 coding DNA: TGCGCCAGCAGCCAAGGTGGCAGGGGGCGTAGGACTGAAGCTTTCTTT. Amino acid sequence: CASSQGGRGRRTEAFF.

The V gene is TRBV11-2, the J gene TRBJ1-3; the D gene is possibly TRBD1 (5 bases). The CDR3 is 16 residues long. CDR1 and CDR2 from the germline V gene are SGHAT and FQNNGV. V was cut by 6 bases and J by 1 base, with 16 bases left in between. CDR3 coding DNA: TGTGCCAGCAGTTCCATTAGGGGTGGGTCTGGAAACACCATATATTTT. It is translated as CASSSIRGGSGNTIYF.

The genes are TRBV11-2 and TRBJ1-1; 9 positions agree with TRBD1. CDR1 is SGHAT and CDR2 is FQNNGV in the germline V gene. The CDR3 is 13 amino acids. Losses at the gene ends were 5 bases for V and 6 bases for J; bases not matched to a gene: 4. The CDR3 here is CASSGQGIAEAFF. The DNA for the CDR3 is TGTGCCAGCAGCGGACAGGGGATTGCTGAAGCTTTCTTT.

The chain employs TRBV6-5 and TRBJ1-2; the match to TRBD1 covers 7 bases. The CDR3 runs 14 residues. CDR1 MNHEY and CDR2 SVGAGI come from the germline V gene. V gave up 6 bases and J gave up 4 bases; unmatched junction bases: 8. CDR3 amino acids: CASSPQTGVYGYTF. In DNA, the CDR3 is TGTGCCAGCAGCCCCCAAACAGGGGTCTATGGCTACACCTTC.

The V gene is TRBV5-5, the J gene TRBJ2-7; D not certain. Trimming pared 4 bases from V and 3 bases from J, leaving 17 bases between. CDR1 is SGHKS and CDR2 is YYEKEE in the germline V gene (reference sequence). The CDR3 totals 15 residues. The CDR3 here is CASSPLRNLGYEQYF. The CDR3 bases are TGTGCCAGCAGCCCCCTCAGGAATTTGGGCTACGAGCAGTACTTC.

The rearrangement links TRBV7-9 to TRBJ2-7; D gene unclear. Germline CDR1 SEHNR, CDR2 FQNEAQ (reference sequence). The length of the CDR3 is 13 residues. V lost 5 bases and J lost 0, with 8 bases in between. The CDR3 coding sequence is TGTGCCAGCAGCCCCCAGATCTCCTACGAGCAGTACTTC. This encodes CASSPQISYEQYF.

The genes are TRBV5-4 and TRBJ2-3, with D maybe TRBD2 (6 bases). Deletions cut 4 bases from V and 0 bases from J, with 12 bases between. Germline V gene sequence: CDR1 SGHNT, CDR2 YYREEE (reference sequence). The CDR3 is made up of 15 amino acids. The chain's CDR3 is CASSSPSDSTDTQYF. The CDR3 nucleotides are TGTGCCAGCAGCAGCCCTAGCGACAGCACAGATACGCAGTATTTT.

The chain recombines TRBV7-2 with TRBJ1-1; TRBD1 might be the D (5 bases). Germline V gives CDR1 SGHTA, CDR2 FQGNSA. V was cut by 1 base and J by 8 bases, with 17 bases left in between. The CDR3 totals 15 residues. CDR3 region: CASSLVVSGQGEAFF. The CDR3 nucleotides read TGTGCCAGCAGCTTAGTAGTATCGGGCCAGGGAGAAGCTTTCTTT.

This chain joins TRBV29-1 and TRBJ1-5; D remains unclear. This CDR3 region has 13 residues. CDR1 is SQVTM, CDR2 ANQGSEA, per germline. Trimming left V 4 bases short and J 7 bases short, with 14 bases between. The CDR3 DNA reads TGCAGCGTTGTGTACCTAGAGGGCCAGCCCCAGCATTTT. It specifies CSVVYLEGQPQHF.